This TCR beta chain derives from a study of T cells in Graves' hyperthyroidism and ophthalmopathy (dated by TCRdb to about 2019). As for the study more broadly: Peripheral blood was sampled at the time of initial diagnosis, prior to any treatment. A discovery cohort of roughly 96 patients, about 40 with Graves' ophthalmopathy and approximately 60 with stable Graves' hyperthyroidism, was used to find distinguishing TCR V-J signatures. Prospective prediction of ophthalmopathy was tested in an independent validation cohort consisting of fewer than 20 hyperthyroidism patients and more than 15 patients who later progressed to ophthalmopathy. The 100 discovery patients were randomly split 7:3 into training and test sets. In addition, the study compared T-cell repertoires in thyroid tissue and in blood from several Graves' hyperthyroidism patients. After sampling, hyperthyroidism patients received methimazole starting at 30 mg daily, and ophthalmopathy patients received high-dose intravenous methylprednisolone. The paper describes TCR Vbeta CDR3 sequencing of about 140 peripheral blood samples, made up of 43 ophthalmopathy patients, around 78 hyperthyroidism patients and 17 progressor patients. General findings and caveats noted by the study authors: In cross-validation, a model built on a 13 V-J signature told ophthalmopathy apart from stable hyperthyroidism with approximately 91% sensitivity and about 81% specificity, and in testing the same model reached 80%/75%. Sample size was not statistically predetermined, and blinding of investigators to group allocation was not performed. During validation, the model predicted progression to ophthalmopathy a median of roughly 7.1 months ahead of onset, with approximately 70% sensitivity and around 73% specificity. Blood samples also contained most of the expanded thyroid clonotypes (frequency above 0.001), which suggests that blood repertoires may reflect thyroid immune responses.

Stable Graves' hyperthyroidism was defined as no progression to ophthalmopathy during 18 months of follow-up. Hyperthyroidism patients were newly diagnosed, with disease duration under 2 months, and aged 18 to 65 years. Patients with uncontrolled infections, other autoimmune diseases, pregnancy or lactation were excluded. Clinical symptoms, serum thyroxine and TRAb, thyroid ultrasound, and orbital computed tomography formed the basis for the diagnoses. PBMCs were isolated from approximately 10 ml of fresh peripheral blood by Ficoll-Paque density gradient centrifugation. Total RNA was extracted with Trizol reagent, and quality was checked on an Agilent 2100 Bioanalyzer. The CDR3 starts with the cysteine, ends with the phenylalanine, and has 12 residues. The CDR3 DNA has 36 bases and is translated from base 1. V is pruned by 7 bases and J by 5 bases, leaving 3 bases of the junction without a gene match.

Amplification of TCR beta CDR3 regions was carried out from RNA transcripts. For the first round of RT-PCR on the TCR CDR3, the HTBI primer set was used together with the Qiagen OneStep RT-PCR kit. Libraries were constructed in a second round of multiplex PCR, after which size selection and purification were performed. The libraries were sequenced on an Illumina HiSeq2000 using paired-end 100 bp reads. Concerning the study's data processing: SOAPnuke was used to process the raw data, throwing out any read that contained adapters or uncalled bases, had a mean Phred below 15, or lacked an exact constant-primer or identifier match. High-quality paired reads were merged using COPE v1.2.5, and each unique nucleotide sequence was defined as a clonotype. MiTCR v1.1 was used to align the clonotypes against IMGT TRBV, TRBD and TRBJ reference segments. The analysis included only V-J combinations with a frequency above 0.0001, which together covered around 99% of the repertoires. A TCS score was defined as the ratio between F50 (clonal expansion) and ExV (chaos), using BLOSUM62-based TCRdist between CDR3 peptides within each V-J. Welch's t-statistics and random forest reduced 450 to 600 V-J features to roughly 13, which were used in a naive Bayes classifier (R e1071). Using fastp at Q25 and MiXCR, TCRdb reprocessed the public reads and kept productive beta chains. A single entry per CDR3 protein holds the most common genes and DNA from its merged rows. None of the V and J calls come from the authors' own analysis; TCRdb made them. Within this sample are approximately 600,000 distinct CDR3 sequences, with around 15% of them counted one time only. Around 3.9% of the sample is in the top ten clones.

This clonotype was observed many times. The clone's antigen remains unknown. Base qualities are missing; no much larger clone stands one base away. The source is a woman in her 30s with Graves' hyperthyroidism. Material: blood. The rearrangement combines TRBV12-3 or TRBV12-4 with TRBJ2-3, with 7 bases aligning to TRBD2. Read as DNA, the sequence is TGTGCCAGCACCCAGCGGGAAGATACGCAGTATTTT. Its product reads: CASTQREDTQYF.